The present T cell receptor beta chain was sequenced within a study of blood T cells in healthy people across ages. Study outcomes and limitations: Estimates of diversity drawn from one million T cells were considered underestimates. Greater diversity and more naive CD4+ cells were seen in long-lived donors than in aged donors. TCR beta diversity tracked closely with naive T cell percentage. Conclusively comparing naive with antigen-experienced cells was impossible with unsorted PBMCs.

Then a second PCR, running roughly 6 to 12 cycles, was carried out with a sample-barcoded 5' primer and a J-beta primer mix. TCRdb itself ran the 5' RACE reads through MiXCR, one entry per CDR3 protein. The data show approximately 800,000 distinct CDR3 sequences, 53% seen once. The CDR3 is 16 amino acids. In regard to this clonotype: The antigen remains unidentified.

V usage is TRBV21-1 and J usage is TRBJ2-5; TRBD1 is the table's D call, not checked against the DNA. TRBV21-1 counts as a pseudogene. The sample was blood. The source is a man of 80 years or more in good health. CDR3 loop: CASSTTVQGIGETQYF. CDR3 DNA: TGTGCCAGCAGCACCACCGTACAGGGAATTGGAGAGACCCAGTACTTC.